The rows below give T cell receptor beta chains drawn from one sample of a study of T cell responses to AZD1222 COVID-19 vaccine. Using immunoSEQ multiplex PCR, the repertoire was profiled, and TCRdb retains in-frame clones only, with some absent. In the table there are about 180,000 clones, just over 85% of which are singletons. This specimen was peripheral blood, taken 28 days after the second AZD1222 dose. The receptor set was obtained from an adult who received the AZD1222 COVID-19 vaccine. The CDR3 runs from the conserved cysteine through the conserved F or W. Fields, in order: D gene, J gene, clone size, V gene, CDR3 DNA, CDR3 protein. A D gene is named only where the DNA matches it firmly. Rows give clone size only sometimes, using once, few, many, or a class for an expanded clone.

>-|TRBJ2-7|-|TRBV7-2
TGTGCCAGCAGCCTCGGACTAACAGTCTACGAGCAGTACTTC
CASSLGLTVYEQYF
>-|TRBJ1-4|-|TRBV29-1
TGCAGCGTGGGAACAGGGCCGGGAGGTGAAAAACTGTTTTTT
CSVGTGPGGEKLFF
>TRBD2|TRBJ2-3|-|TRBV30
TGTGCCTGGAGTGTAGGTTCTAGCGGGGGTAATACGCAGTATTTT
CAWSVGSSGGNTQYF
>TRBD1|TRBJ2-2|few|TRBV5-5
TGTGCCAGCAGCTGGGACAGCTGGGCCGGGGAGCTGTTTTTT
CASSWDSWAGELFF
>-|TRBJ1-1|-|TRBV7-2
TGTGCCAGCAGCTTGACAGAGGGCACTGAAGCTTTCTTT
CASSLTEGTEAFF
>-|TRBJ2-7|-|TRBV19
TGTGCCAGTATAGGGGCAGGGAGTGGCGAGCAGTACTTC
CASIGAGSGEQYF
>TRBD1|TRBJ1-1|once|TRBV28
TGTGCCAGCAGTATGACAGGGTCTGAAGCTTTCTTT
CASSMTGSEAFF
>-|TRBJ1-5|-|TRBV2
TGTGCCAGCAGTGAGAGCCATAGCAATCAGCCCCAGCATTTT
CASSESHSNQPQHF
>TRBD1|TRBJ1-5|-|TRBV19
TGTGCCAGTAGTATGGGCCAGGGGGGGAATCAGCCCCAGCATTTT
CASSMGQGGNQPQHF
>-|TRBJ1-2|-|TRBV28
TGTGCCAGCAGTTCAGGATCAGGAGGCTACACCTTC
CASSSGSGGYTF
>-|TRBJ1-6|-|TRBV9
TGTGCCAGCAGCGTAGGTGAGGTCGGGAATTCACCCCTCCACTTT
CASSVGEVGNSPLHF
>-|TRBJ2-7|-|TRBV19
TGTGCCAGTAGCCCCGGCAGGGCCTCCTACGAGCAGTACTTC
CASSPGRASYEQYF
>-|TRBJ2-2|-|TRBV11-1
TGTGCCAGCAGCTTAACCCTCACCGGGGAGCTGTTTTTT
CASSLTLTGELFF
>-|TRBJ1-1|few|TRBV5-1
TGCGCCAGCAGCTCACAGGGAGTCGCAACTGAAGCTTTCTTT
CASSSQGVATEAFF
>-|TRBJ1-4|-|TRBV3-1/TRBV3-2
TGTGCCAGCAGCCAAGAAGATGGGGTTGCGAATGAAAAACTGTTTTTT
CASSQEDGVANEKLFF
>-|TRBJ2-1|-|TRBV6-1
TGTGCCAGCAGTGCTTCGACAGGATCCTACAATGAGCAGTTCTTC
CASSASTGSYNEQFF
>-|TRBJ1-5|-|TRBV3-1/TRBV3-2
TGTGCCAGCAGCAACTGGGGTCCATTTTGGCATCATCAGCCCCAGCATTTT
CASSNWGPFWHHQPQHF
>TRBD1|TRBJ1-1|-|TRBV29-1
TGCAGCGTTAGGACAGGGGGGGATACTGAAGCTTTCTTT
CSVRTGGDTEAFF
>TRBD1|TRBJ1-5|-|TRBV6-5
TGTGCCAGCACCCGGGACAGGGGGGAACAGCCCCAGCATTTT
CASTRDRGEQPQHF
>-|TRBJ2-7|-|TRBV27
TGTGCCAGCAGTCTCATATCGGGACCCCGGGGCGAGCAGTACTTC
CASSLISGPRGEQYF
>TRBD1|TRBJ2-3|-|TRBV15
TGTGCCACCAGCAGAGGAAAAGACAGGGGGCAAGCAGATACGCAGTATTTT
CATSRGKDRGQADTQYF
>-|TRBJ2-7|-|TRBV6-1
TGTGCCAGCAGTGAAGTAAGGCCGGGCCCCGGGGTCGAGCAGTACTTC
CASSEVRPGPGVEQYF
>-|TRBJ1-6|-|TRBV5-1
TGCGCCAGCAGCTCGGGCAGGGGCGATTCACCCCTCCACTTT
CASSSGRGDSPLHF
>-|TRBJ1-5|-|TRBV19
TGTGCCAGTAGTATGGGGAGGGGAGTGCCCCAGCATTTT
CASSMGRGVPQHF
>-|TRBJ2-5|-|TRBV6-5
TGTGCCAGCAGCAACGGGAGGGGGCTGGAGACCCAGTACTTC
CASSNGRGLETQYF
>TRBD1|TRBJ2-7|-|TRBV9
TGTGCCAGCAGCCACCGACAGGGGGCCGCCACCTACGAGCAGTACTTC
CASSHRQGAATYEQYF
>-|TRBJ1-1|-|TRBV30
TGTGCGAGGGAGAGGAACACTGAAGCTTTCTTT
CARERNTEAFF
>-|TRBJ1-1|-|TRBV5-4
TGTGCCAGCAGCTTGACCAGGGTGGGGACTGAAGCTTTCTTT
CASSLTRVGTEAFF
>-|TRBJ2-4|-|TRBV10-1
TGCGCCAGCTTCAGGGGAGCCAAAAACATTCAGTACTTC
CASFRGAKNIQYF
>-|TRBJ2-1|-|TRBV15
TGTGCCACCAGCAGAGATCAGGGGAGCTCCTACAATGAGCAGTTCTTC
CATSRDQGSSYNEQFF
>-|TRBJ1-3|-|TRBV2
TGTGCCAGCACGGTCGTCTCTGGAAACACCATATATTTT
CASTVVSGNTIYF
>-|TRBJ2-7|-|TRBV30
TGTGCCTGGAGTGTGCTGGGCCCGGCGGGGGAGCAGTACTTC
CAWSVLGPAGEQYF
>-|TRBJ2-7|-|TRBV14
TGTGCCAGCAGCCAAGACGGCGAGCAGTACTTC
CASSQDGEQYF
>TRBD1|TRBJ2-7|-|TRBV5-4
TGTGCCAGCAGCCACGGCAGGGGGCAGGGCCCCTACGAGCAGTACTTC
CASSHGRGQGPYEQYF
>TRBD1|TRBJ2-1|-|TRBV11-3
TGTGCCAGCAGTTTGTCGGGGACAGGGAACAATGAGCAGTTCTTC
CASSLSGTGNNEQFF
>-|TRBJ1-5|-|TRBV6-2/TRBV6-3
TGTGCCAGCAGTTACGCCTTGAGGGGCCAGCCCCAGCATTTT
CASSYALRGQPQHF
>TRBD2|TRBJ2-1|-|TRBV5-4
TGTGCCAGCAGCCTGGGACTAGCGGGGGCTAGCAATGAGCAGTTCTTC
CASSLGLAGASNEQFF
>-|TRBJ2-5|-|TRBV7-9
TGTGCCAGCAAGAAGGTGGAACAAGAGACCCAGTACTTC
CASKKVEQETQYF
>-|TRBJ2-3|-|TRBV7-6
TGTGCCAGCAGCTTAGGGCAGGGATCTTGGACAGATACGCAGTATTTT
CASSLGQGSWTDTQYF
>TRBD2|TRBJ2-7|-|TRBV4-1
TGCGCCAGCAGCTCATCTAGCGGGGGTTTCTACGAGCAGTACTTC
CASSSSSGGFYEQYF
>TRBD1|TRBJ1-1|-|TRBV19
TGTGCCAGTAGAGGGACAGGGCGGAACACTGAAGCTTTCTTT
CASRGTGRNTEAFF
>-|TRBJ2-1|-|TRBV10-1
TGCGCCAGCAGTGAGTCGTCCGACAGAGACAATGAGCAGTTCTTC
CASSESSDRDNEQFF